This T cell receptor (beta chain) derives from a study of blood T cell repertoires in COVID-19. Study context: The origin of the acute and convalescent COVID-19 samples was the United States, Italy and Spain.

TCRdb keeps only in-frame clones here, not all; method: immunoSEQ multiplex PCR. This sample yields 300,000 to 350,000 clones, of which 87% are seen a single time; about 6% belongs to the top ten. The CDR3 has 17 residues. CDR1 and CDR2 from the germline V gene are SGHAT and FQNNGV. V was pared by 6 bases and J by 4 bases, with 9 bases of the junction left unmatched. Input material: peripheral blood. This sequence originates from a woman in her forties or fifties with COVID-19, enrolled during active disease. The rearrangement links TRBV11-2 to TRBJ2-3, with 14 nucleotides matching TRBD2. The DNA for the CDR3 is TGTGCCAGCAGAACCACGGGACTAGCGGGAGAGTCAGATACGCAGTATTTT. Translated, it gives CASRTTGLAGESDTQYF.